These T cell receptor beta chains were read from a single sample in a study of PD-L1 blockade in urothelial cancer. Using immunoSEQ multiplex PCR, the repertoire was profiled, and TCRdb retains in-frame clones only, with some absent. The data contain under 55,000 clones, approximately 80% of them singletons. The specimen comprised PBMCs, sampled around atezolizumab (anti-PD-L1) treatment. Source of these receptors: a man aged 35-49 years with urothelial cancer. The CDR3 runs from the conserved cysteine through the conserved F or W. The order of the fields is D gene, clone size, J gene, V gene, CDR3 DNA, CDR3 protein. The D gene is left open where the match is weak. Size is omitted from some rows. Given values are once, few, many or a class for expanded clones.

>TRBD1|once|TRBJ1-4|TRBV30
TGTGCCTGGCACCGGGACAGGGCTGAAAAACTGTTTTTT
CAWHRDRAEKLFF
>NA|NA|TRBJ2-7|TRBV6-6
TGTGCCAGCAGTTACGGCCTTTACGAGCAGTACTTC
CASSYGLYEQYF
>TRBD2|NA|TRBJ2-1|TRBV30
TGTGCCTGGAGAGCGGGAGGCTCCTACAATGAGCAGTTCTTC
CAWRAGGSYNEQFF
>NA|once|TRBJ2-5|TRBV6-5
TGTGCCAGCAGCCCCTTAGGGGGGGCGGGGGAGACCCAGTACTTC
CASSPLGGAGETQYF
>TRBD2|NA|TRBJ2-1|TRBV27
TGTGCCAGCAGTCCCGGACTAGCGGGAGGGAGGCATGAGCAGTTCTTC
CASSPGLAGGRHEQFF
>NA|NA|TRBJ1-2|TRBV14
TGTGCCAGCAGCCAAAAGGGGAGGCTCCACTCTGGCTACACCTTC
CASSQKGRLHSGYTF
>TRBD2|NA|TRBJ2-1|TRBV7-9
TGTGCCAGCAGCCCTCTTGGGCGGGAGGCCTCCTACAATGAGCAGTTCTTC
CASSPLGREASYNEQFF
>NA|NA|TRBJ2-5|TRBV27
TGTGCCAGCAGCTCCCCTTCCGGAGGGGGCAGGGAGACCCAGTACTTC
CASSSPSGGGRETQYF
>TRBD2|NA|TRBJ2-7|TRBV28
TGTGCCAGCAGCCTTAGCGGGCAAACCTACGAGCAGTACTTC
CASSLSGQTYEQYF
>TRBD1|NA|TRBJ2-7|TRBV27
TGTGCCACGCGACAGGGATCCTACGAGCAGTACTTC
CATRQGSYEQYF
>NA|NA|TRBJ2-3|TRBV2
TGTGCCATAACAGGGATAACAGATACGCAGTATTTT
CAITGITDTQYF
>NA|NA|TRBJ1-1|TRBV19
TGTGCCAGTAGTAGGGGCAGGGGCAACACTGAAGCTTTCTTT
CASSRGRGNTEAFF
>NA|few|TRBJ2-1|TRBV28
TGTGCCAGCAGTCCGATTAGCTCCTACAATGAGCAGTTCTTC
CASSPISSYNEQFF
>TRBD2|once|TRBJ2-1|TRBV6-4
TGTGCCAGCAGCATGGGGTCTAGCGGGAGAGATGAGCAGTTCTTC
CASSMGSSGRDEQFF
>NA|NA|TRBJ2-3|TRBV6-1
TGTGCCAGCAGTGATATAAGCGGAGGGCCAGATACGCAGTATTTT
CASSDISGGPDTQYF
>TRBD2|NA|TRBJ2-1|TRBV7-9
TGTGCCAGCAGCTCCTTAGCGGGGATGAGCTCCTACAATGAGCAGTTCTTC
CASSSLAGMSSYNEQFF
>NA|once|TRBJ1-3|TRBV9
TGTGCCAGCAGCGTAGCTCCGCCGACAGTGGCGGGAAACACCATATATTTT
CASSVAPPTVAGNTIYF
>TRBD2|NA|TRBJ2-1|TRBV5-6
TGTGCCAGCAGCCGGCAAACAGGGACTAGAGGGTTCTTC
CASSRQTGTRGFF
>TRBD2|NA|TRBJ2-4|TRBV14
TGTGCCAGCAGCCAGTTAGCGGGGATGAAAAAAAACATTCAGTACTTC
CASSQLAGMKKNIQYF
>TRBD2|NA|TRBJ2-1|TRBV9
TGTGCCAGCACTGACCCCCTTGGATCGGGAGGAGGAGGTGAGCAGTTCTTC
CASTDPLGSGGGGEQFF
>NA|NA|TRBJ2-7|TRBV30
TGTGCCGCGGCAGGGGACGCCTACGAGCAGTACTTC
CAAAGDAYEQYF
>NA|few|TRBJ1-1|TRBV6-6
TGTGCCAGCAGTTACAAGACAACCCAGGGCACTGAAGCTTTCTTT
CASSYKTTQGTEAFF
>NA|NA|TRBJ2-1|TRBV29-1
TGCAGCGTGGCTAGCGTTTCCCCCTACAATGAGCAGTTCTTC
CSVASVSPYNEQFF